Below are 14 T cell receptor beta chains sequenced from a single sample in a study of vaccination and CD4 T cells after COVID-19. Their recognized antigens are unknown. Sequencing of the DNA from cultured CD4+ T cells was carried out with the Oncomine TCR Beta short-read assay. TCRdb re-analysed the PCR reads in MiXCR, keeping a single row per CDR3 protein. The sample lists 20,000 to 30,000 distinct CDR3 sequences; 67% were seen once. The sample's treatment: approximately nine-day PBMC culture with coronavirus spike peptide pools or control peptides (ViraFEST assay). The sample was CD4+ T cells from blood, cultured in vitro, taken after SARS-CoV-2 vaccination. These receptors originate from a human donor who received a COVID-19 vaccine.

The chain links TRBV7-6 to TRBJ1-1; 8 nucleotides match TRBD1. Trimming removed 3 bases from V and 1 base from J; junction bases left unmatched: 7. Germline V lookup: CDR1 SGHVS, CDR2 FNYEAQ. The CDR3 totals 16 residues. CDR3 sequence (DNA): TGTGCCAGCAGCTTTATCAGGGGGCGCGGGAACACTGAAGCTTTCTTT. As protein: CASSFIRGRGNTEAFF. The variable domain in full, completed from reference TRBV7-6 and TRBJ1-1, reads GAGVSQSPRYKVTKRGQDVALRCDPISGHVSLYWYRQALGQGPEFLTYFNYEAQQDKSGLPNDRFSAERPEGSISTLTIQRTEQRDSAMYRCASSFIRGRGNTEAFFGQGTRLTVV.

The gene calls are TRBV7-9 and TRBJ2-7; D is perhaps TRBD1 or TRBD2 (5 bases each). Germline CDR1 is SEHNR and CDR2 is FQNEAQ (reference sequence). This CDR3 has 12 amino acids. The ends were cut back, 1 base at V and 9 bases at J, with 10 bases in the middle. CDR3 in DNA: TGTGCCAGCAGCTTAGACAGGACTGGGCAGTACTTC. Its translation is CASSLDRTGQYF.

This clonotype was seen a few times. The chain has TRBV6-5 and TRBJ1-1, with unresolved D. V was pared by 4 bases and J by 7 bases, with 13 bases between. Looked up from germline, CDR1 is MNHEY and CDR2 is SVGAGI. This CDR3 comprises 13 residues. CDR3 in DNA: TGTGCCAGCAGTTTAGGGCAGGCGGTTGAAGCTTTCTTT. Amino acids: CASSLGQAVEAFF.

The chain couples TRBV19 to TRBJ1-3; D is perhaps TRBD1 (6 bases). The ends were cut back, 6 bases at V and 4 bases at J, with 10 bases in the middle. The CDR3 is 13 residues long. CDR1 and CDR2 (germline): LNHDA, SQIVND (reference sequence). Here the CDR3 DNA reads TGTGCCAGTAGCAGGGGAGCCGGAAACACCATATATTTT. This gives the protein CASSRGAGNTIYF.

CDR3 coding DNA: TGTGCCACCAGCAGAGATCTGTGGGGAGAGCCTGGAAACACCATATATTTT. Residues: CATSRDLWGEPGNTIYF. The gene calls are TRBV15 and TRBJ1-3, with D uncertain. Trimming shortened V by 0 bases and J by 2 bases, and 14 bases separated the two germline ends. The CDR3 sequence is 17 residues long. Germline V gene data show CDR1 as LNHNV and CDR2 as YYDKDF (reference sequence). Full variable domain (rest looked up from reference TRBV15 and TRBJ1-3): DAMVIQNPRYQVTQFGKPVTLSCSQTLNHNVMYWYQQKSSQAPKLLFHYYDKDFNNEADTPDNFQSRRPNTSFCFLDIRSPGLGDTAMYLCATSRDLWGEPGNTIYFGEGSWLTVV.

This clonotype appeared a single time. V usage is TRBV11-2 and J usage is TRBJ1-2, with D hard to call. The V and J ends lost 1 base and 8 bases respectively, with 11 bases between them. Looked up from germline, CDR1 is SGHAT and CDR2 is FQNNGV. CDR3 length: 13 residues. The DNA of the CDR3 is TGTGCCAGCAGCTTAGCGTCGGGGTTGGGCTACACCTTC. Amino acid sequence: CASSLASGLGYTF.

Here the CDR3 DNA reads TGTGCCACCAGTGATTTGACCCCGGCGGGCACAGATACGCAGTATTTT. This gives the protein CATSDLTPAGTDTQYF. The chain is built from TRBV24-1 and TRBJ2-3; no clear D. This CDR3 contains 16 residues. The germline V gene has CDR1 KGHDR and CDR2 SFDVKD. Trimming cost V 0 bases and J 1 base, with 10 bases left between them.

The CDR3 DNA is TGTGCCAGCAGCTTAGCGCACGCCGGGACAGGGTATTCAAGATACTTGAACACTGAAGCTTTCTTT. As protein: CASSLAHAGTGYSRYLNTEAFF. This rearrangement joins TRBV7-2 to TRBJ1-1; TRBD1 matches 9 bases. Germline CDR1 SGHTA, CDR2 FQGNSA. Losses at the gene ends were 0 bases for V and 0 bases for J; bases not matched to a gene: 20. The CDR3 spans 22 residues.

The CDR3 region is CASQRTGELRGNTIYF. CDR3 nucleotides: TGTGCCAGCCAGAGGACAGGGGAGTTACGTGGAAACACCATATATTTT. This sequence joins TRBV19 and TRBJ1-3, with 9 bases aligning to TRBD1. CDR1 LNHDA and CDR2 SQIVND come from the germline V gene (reference sequence). The CDR3 runs 16 residues. J was trimmed by 3 bases and V by 9 bases; bases with no gene match: 12.

The CDR3 DNA reads as TGCGCCAGCAGCTTGGCCTCTGCGGGGGGGTACAATGAGCAGTTCTTC. Encoded protein: CASSLASAGGYNEQFF. The V gene is TRBV5-1, the J gene TRBJ2-1; 9 nucleotides agree with TRBD2. The CDR3 is 16 residues long. Germline assignment: CDR1 SGHRS and CDR2 YFSETQ. J gave up 4 bases and V 0 bases, and 5 bases lay outside the gene matches.

The chain carries TRBV15 and TRBJ1-1; possibly TRBD1 for D (5 bases). Trimming stripped 0 bases from V and 4 bases from J, with 9 bases between. Germline CDR1 is LNHNV and CDR2 is YYDKDF (reference sequence). This CDR3 has 14 amino acids. The CDR3 protein is CATSRDTRATEAFF. In DNA, the CDR3 is TGTGCCACCAGCAGAGATACCAGGGCCACTGAAGCTTTCTTT.

V gene TRBV11-3 combines with J gene TRBJ2-4; D call uncertain. The V gene's germline CDR1 is SGHNT and CDR2 YENEEA. The ends were cut back, 0 bases at V and 6 bases at J, with 0 bases in the middle. The CDR3 sequence is 11 residues long. CDR3 in DNA: TGTGCCAGCAGCTTAGAAAACATTCAGTACTTC. Translated, it gives CASSLENIQYF.

This clonotype is a singleton in its sample. The V call is TRBV5-1, the J call TRBJ2-1, with 7 positions matching TRBD2. J was trimmed by 2 bases and V by 2 bases; bases with no gene match: 4. CDR1 is SGHRS, CDR2 YFSETQ, per germline. The CDR3 is 15 residues long. The CDR3 nucleotides read TGCGCCAGCAGCTTTAGTGGGGGGGCCTACAATGAGCAGTTCTTC. Amino acid sequence: CASSFSGGAYNEQFF.

The genes are TRBV10-1 and TRBJ1-2; perhaps TRBD1 as D (6 bases). Germline CDR1 and CDR2: WNHNN and SYGVQD (reference sequence). This CDR3 is 13 amino acids long. V was trimmed by 0 bases and J by 5 bases, leaving 7 bases between them. The CDR3 DNA follows: TGCGCCAGCAGTGAGTCGAGGGGGTATGGCTACACCTTC. Protein product: CASSESRGYGYTF.